This TCR beta chain was recorded in a study of blood T cell repertoires in COVID-19. Study-level background: The United States, Italy and Spain supplied acute and convalescent COVID-19 samples.

This CDR3 is built from 14 residues. The V gene end was trimmed by 5 bases and the J gene end by 8 bases; junction bases not matched to a gene: 9. Germline V gene lookup returns CDR1 PRHDT and CDR2 FYEKMQ (reference sequence). Residents of about two dozen US areas, aged about 18 to 89 years, made up the participants. Sequencing was performed with immunoSEQ multiplex PCR; in TCRdb, only in-frame clones are kept and a portion is missing. Of around 230,000 clones in the sample, 87% were seen once. The receptor was derived from a young man with acute COVID-19. The sequencing sample was made of PBMCs or T cells enriched from blood (not recorded which). J is TRBJ1-2 and V is TRBV13, with TRBD1 identical over 9 bases. The CDR3 DNA sequence: TGTGCCAGCAGCCTGGGACAGGGTCCAAAGGGCTACACCTTC. Its translation is CASSLGQGPKGYTF.